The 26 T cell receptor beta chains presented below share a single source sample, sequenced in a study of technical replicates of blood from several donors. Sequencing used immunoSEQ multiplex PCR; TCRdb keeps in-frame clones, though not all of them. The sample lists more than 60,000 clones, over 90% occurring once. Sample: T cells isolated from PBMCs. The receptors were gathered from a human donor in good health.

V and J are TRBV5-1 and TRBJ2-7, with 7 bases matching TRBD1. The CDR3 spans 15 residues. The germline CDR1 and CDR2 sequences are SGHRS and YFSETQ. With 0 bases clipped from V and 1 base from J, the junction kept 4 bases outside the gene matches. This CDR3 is CASSLGGTASYEQYF. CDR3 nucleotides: TGCGCCAGCAGCTTGGGGGGGACAGCGTCCTACGAGCAGTACTTC.

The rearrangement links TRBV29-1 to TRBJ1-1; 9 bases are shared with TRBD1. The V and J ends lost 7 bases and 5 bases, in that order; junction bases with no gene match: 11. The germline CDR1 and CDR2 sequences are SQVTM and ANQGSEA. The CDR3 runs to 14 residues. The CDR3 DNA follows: TGCAGCGCTTCCGGGGACAGGGCATTAACTGAAGCTTTCTTT. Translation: CSASGDRALTEAFF. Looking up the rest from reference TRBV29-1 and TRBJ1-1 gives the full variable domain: SAVISQKPSRDICQRGTSLTIQCQVDSQVTMMFWYRQQPGQSLTLIATANQGSEATYESGFVIDKFPISRPNLTFSTLTVSNMSPEDSSIYLCSASGDRALTEAFFGQGTRLTVV.

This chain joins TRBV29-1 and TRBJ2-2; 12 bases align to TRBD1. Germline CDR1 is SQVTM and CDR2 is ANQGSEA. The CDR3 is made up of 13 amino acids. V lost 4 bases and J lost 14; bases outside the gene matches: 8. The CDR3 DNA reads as TGCAGCGTTGCCCCGGGACAGGGGGCTGGTCTGTTTTTT. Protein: CSVAPGQGAGLFF.

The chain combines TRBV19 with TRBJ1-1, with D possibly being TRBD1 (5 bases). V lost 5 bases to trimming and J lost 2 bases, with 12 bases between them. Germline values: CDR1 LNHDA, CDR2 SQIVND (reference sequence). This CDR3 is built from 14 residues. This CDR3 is CASSFRGSNTEAFF. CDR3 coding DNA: TGTGCCAGTAGTTTTAGGGGAAGCAACACTGAAGCTTTCTTT.

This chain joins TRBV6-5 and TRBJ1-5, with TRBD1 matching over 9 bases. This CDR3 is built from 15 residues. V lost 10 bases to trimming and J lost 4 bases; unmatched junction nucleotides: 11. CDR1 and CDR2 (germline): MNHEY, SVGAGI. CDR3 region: CATRDRAWGNQPQHF. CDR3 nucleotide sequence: TGTGCCACCCGGGACAGGGCCTGGGGGAATCAGCCCCAGCATTTT.

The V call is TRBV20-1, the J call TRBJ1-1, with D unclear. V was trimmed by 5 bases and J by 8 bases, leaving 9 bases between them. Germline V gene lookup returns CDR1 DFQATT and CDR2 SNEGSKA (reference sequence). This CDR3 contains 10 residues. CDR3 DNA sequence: TGCAGTGCTCTGGAGATGGAAGCTTTCTTT. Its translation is CSALEMEAFF.

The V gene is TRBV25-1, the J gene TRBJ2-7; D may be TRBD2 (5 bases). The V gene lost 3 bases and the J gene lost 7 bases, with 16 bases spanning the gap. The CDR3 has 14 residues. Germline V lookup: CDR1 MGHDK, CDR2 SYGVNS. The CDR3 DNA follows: TGTGCCAGCAGTGATGGTGTGATTCGAGGGGAGCAGTACTTC. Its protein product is CASSDGVIRGEQYF.

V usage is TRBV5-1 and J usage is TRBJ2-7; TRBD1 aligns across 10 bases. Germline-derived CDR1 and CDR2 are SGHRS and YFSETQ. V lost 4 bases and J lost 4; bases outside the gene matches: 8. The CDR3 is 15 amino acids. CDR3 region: CASSLAPGQGYEQYF. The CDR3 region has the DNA TGCGCCAGCAGCCTAGCCCCGGGACAGGGGTACGAGCAGTACTTC.

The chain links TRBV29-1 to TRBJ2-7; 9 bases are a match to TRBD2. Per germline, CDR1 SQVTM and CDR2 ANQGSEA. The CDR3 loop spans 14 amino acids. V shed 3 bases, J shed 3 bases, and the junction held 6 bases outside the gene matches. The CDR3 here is CSVEILAGNYEQYF. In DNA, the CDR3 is TGCAGCGTTGAGATTCTAGCGGGGAACTACGAGCAGTACTTC.

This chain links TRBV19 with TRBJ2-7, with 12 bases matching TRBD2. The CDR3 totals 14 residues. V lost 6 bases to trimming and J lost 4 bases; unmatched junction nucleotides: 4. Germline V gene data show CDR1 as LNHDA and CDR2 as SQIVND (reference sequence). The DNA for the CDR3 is TGTGCCAGTAGCCACGGGACTAGCGGGTACGAGCAGTACTTC. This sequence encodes CASSHGTSGYEQYF.

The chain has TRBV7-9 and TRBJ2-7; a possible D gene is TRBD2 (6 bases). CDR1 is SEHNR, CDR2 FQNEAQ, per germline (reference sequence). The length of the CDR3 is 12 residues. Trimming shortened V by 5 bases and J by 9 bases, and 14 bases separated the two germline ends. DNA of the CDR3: TGTGCCAGCAGCACTGGGACCGGGGGGCAGTACTTC. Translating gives CASSTGTGGQYF.

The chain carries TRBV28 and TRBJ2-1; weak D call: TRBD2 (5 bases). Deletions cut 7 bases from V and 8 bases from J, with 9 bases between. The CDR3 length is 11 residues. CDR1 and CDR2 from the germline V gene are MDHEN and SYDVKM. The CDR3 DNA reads TGTGCCAGCACCGGAGGTCATGAGCAGTTCTTC. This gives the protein CASTGGHEQFF.

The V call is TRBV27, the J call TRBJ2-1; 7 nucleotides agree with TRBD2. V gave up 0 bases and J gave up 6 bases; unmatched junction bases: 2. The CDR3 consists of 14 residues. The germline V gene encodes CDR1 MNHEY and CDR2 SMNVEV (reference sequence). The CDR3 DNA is TGTGCCAGCAGTTTATCGGGACTACTCAATGAGCAGTTCTTC. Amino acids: CASSLSGLLNEQFF.

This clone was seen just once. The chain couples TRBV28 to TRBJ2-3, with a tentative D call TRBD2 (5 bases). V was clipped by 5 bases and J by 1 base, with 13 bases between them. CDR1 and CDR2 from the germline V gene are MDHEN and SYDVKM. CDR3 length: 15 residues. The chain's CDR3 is CASSPPGSGTDTQYF. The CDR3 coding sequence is TGTGCCAGCAGTCCCCCGGGGAGCGGCACAGATACGCAGTATTTT.

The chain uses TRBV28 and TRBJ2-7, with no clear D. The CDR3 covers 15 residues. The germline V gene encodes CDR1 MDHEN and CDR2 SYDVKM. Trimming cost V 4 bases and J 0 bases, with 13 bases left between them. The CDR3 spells CASSSEWQASYEQYF. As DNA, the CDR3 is TGTGCCAGCAGTTCTGAGTGGCAGGCCTCCTACGAGCAGTACTTC.

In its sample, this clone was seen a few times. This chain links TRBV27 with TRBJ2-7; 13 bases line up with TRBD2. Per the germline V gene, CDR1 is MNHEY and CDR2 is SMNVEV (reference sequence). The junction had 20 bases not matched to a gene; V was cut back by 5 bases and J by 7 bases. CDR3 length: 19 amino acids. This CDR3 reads CASSRFPPLRTSGSREQYF. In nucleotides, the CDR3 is TGTGCCAGCAGTCGGTTCCCCCCGCTCCGGACTAGCGGGAGTAGGGAGCAGTACTTC.

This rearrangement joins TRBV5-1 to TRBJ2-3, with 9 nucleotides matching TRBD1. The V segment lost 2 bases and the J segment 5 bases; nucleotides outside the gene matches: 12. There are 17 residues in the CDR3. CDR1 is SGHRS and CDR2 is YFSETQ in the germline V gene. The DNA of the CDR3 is TGCGCCAGCAGCTTTGATGGGGACAGGGTCTTTGAAGATACGCAGTATTTT. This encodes CASSFDGDRVFEDTQYF.

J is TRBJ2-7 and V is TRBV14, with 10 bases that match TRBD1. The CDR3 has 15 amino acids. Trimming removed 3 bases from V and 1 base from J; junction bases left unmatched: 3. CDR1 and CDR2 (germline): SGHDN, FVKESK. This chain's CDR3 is CASSHGQGVSYEQYF. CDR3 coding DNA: TGTGCCAGCAGCCACGGACAGGGGGTTTCCTACGAGCAGTACTTC.

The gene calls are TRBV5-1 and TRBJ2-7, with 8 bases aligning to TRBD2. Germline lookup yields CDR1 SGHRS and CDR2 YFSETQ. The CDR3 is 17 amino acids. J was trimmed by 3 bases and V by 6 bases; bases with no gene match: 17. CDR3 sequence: CASIGRPTGTRNYEQYF. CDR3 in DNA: TGCGCCAGCATCGGAAGACCGACCGGGACTAGAAACTACGAGCAGTACTTC.

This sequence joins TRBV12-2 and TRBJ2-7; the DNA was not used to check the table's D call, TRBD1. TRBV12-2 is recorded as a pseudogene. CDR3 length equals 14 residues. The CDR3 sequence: CASRFPQGRDEQYF. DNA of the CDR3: TGTGCAAGTCGCTTCCCCCAGGGGCGGGACGAGCAGTACTTC.

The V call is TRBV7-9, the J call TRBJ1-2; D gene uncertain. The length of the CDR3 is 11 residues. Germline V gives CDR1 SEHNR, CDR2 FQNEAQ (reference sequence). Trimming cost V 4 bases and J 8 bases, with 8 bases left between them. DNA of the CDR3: TGTGCCAGCAGCTCCGTTCGGGGCTACACCTTC. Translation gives CASSSVRGYTF. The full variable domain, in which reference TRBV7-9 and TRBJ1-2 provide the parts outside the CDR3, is DTGVSQNPRHKITKRGQNVTFRCDPISEHNRLYWYRQTLGQGPEFLTYFQNEAQLEKSRLLSDRFSAERPKGSFSTLEIQRTEQGDSAMYLCASSSVRGYTFGSGTRLTVV.

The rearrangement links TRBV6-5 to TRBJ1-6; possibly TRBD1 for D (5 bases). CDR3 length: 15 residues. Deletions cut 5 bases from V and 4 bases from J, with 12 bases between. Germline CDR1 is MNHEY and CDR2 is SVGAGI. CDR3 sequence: CASSPPSGYNSPLHF. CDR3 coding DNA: TGTGCCAGCAGTCCTCCTTCAGGGTATAATTCACCCCTCCACTTT.

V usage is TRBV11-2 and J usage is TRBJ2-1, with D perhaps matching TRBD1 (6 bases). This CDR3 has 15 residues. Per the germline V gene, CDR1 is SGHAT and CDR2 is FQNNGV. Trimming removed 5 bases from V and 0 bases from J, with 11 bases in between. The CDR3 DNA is TGTGCCAGCAGCGTAACAGGGAGCTCCTACAATGAGCAGTTCTTC. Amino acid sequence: CASSVTGSSYNEQFF.

This chain's CDR3 is CASSLGTGNSPLHF. The CDR3 coding sequence is TGTGCCAGCAGCTTAGGCACAGGGAATTCACCCCTCCACTTT. The chain is built from TRBV11-2 and TRBJ1-6, with TRBD1 as a possible D gene (6 bases). The V gene's germline CDR1 is SGHAT and CDR2 FQNNGV. Trimming removed 1 base at V and 7 bases at J, with 8 bases between. The CDR3 consists of 14 residues.

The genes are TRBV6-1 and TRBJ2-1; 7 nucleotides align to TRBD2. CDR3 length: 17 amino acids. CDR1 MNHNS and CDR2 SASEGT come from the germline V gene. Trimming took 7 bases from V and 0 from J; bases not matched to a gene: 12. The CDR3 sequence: CASNERGPLSSYNEQFF. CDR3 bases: TGTGCCAGCAATGAGCGGGGCCCCCTCAGCTCCTACAATGAGCAGTTCTTC.

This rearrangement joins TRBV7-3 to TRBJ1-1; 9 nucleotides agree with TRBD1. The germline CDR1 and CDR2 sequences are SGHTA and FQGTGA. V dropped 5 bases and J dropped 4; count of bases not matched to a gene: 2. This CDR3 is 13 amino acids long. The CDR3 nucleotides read TGTGCCAGCAGCATGACAGGGGGCACTGAAGCTTTCTTT. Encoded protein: CASSMTGGTEAFF.